The rows below give T cell receptor beta chains drawn from one sample of a study of radiation and T cells in renal cell carcinoma. Libraries were prepared by immunoSEQ multiplex PCR; TCRdb keeps only in-frame clonotypes and omits some of them. Among 65,000 to 80,000 clones, 80% to 90% were seen once, and the ten largest hold approximately 22%. The material sequenced was blood, taken from a patient whose treatment included radiotherapy and nephrectomy. The receptors were gathered from a woman in her fifties or sixties with renal cell carcinoma. Each CDR3 is given with its conserved first and last residue. Fields, in order: clone size, J gene, V gene, D gene, CDR3 DNA, CDR3 protein. The D gene is left open where the match is weak. The listing skips clone size in some rows; elsewhere it reads once, few, many or a size class.

clone size: -
J gene: TRBJ1-4
V gene: TRBV4-2
D gene: TRBD1
CDR3 DNA: TGTGCCAGCAGCCAGTGGGGACAGGGGAATGAAAAACTGTTTTTT
CDR3 protein: CASSQWGQGNEKLFF

clone size: -
J gene: TRBJ2-3
V gene: TRBV28
D gene: -
CDR3 DNA: TGTGCCAGCAGTTTCCCCCGGCCCAGCACAGATACGCAGTATTTT
CDR3 protein: CASSFPRPSTDTQYF

clone size: -
J gene: TRBJ2-7
V gene: TRBV5-1
D gene: TRBD1
CDR3 DNA: TGCGCCAGCAGCCGCCCCGGGACAGGGGGCCTCGAGCAGTACTTC
CDR3 protein: CASSRPGTGGLEQYF

clone size: -
J gene: TRBJ1-2
V gene: TRBV28
D gene: -
CDR3 DNA: TGTGCCAGCACGAAGATCGGGGGCTACACCTTC
CDR3 protein: CASTKIGGYTF

clone size: -
J gene: TRBJ2-2
V gene: TRBV4-3
D gene: -
CDR3 DNA: TGCGCCAGCAGCCAAGCGTTTAGCGGAAACACCGGGGAGCTGTTTTTT
CDR3 protein: CASSQAFSGNTGELFF

clone size: -
J gene: TRBJ2-7
V gene: TRBV19
D gene: TRBD2
CDR3 DNA: TGTGCCAGTAGCAGCCCGCCTAGCGGTACCTACGAGCAGTACTTC
CDR3 protein: CASSSPPSGTYEQYF

clone size: -
J gene: TRBJ2-1
V gene: TRBV5-1
D gene: -
CDR3 DNA: TGCGCCAGCAGGGCGACAGGAAGGAATGAGCAGTTCTTC
CDR3 protein: CASRATGRNEQFF

clone size: -
J gene: TRBJ2-7
V gene: TRBV7-9
D gene: TRBD2
CDR3 DNA: TGTGCCAGCAGCTTGTTCCCAGCGGGGGGTCGCACCTACGAGCAGTACTTC
CDR3 protein: CASSLFPAGGRTYEQYF

clone size: -
J gene: TRBJ2-7
V gene: TRBV7-8
D gene: -
CDR3 DNA: TGTGCCAGCAGCCACCCGGATGGGGGGCTCGACGAGCAGTACTTC
CDR3 protein: CASSHPDGGLDEQYF

clone size: -
J gene: TRBJ2-7
V gene: TRBV6-1
D gene: -
CDR3 DNA: TGTGCCAGCAGTGATGGAGGGTCGCGGCGCGAGCAGTACTTC
CDR3 protein: CASSDGGSRREQYF

clone size: -
J gene: TRBJ2-7
V gene: TRBV2
D gene: TRBD1
CDR3 DNA: TGTGCCAGCACCCGGGACAGGGCCATCTCCTACGAGCAGTACTTC
CDR3 protein: CASTRDRAISYEQYF

clone size: -
J gene: TRBJ2-3
V gene: TRBV4-3
D gene: -
CDR3 DNA: TGCGCCAGCAGCCAAGATACACGGACAGATACGCAGTATTTT
CDR3 protein: CASSQDTRTDTQYF

clone size: -
J gene: TRBJ1-2
V gene: TRBV4-1
D gene: -
CDR3 DNA: TGCGCCAGCAGACAAAATACAGGATTTTTAGGGTATGGCTACACCTTC
CDR3 protein: CASRQNTGFLGYGYTF

clone size: -
J gene: TRBJ1-1
V gene: TRBV28
D gene: -
CDR3 DNA: TGTGCCAGCAAGATCGGGGACGTAGTCAACACTGAAGCTTTCTTT
CDR3 protein: CASKIGDVVNTEAFF

clone size: -
J gene: TRBJ2-5
V gene: TRBV27
D gene: TRBD1
CDR3 DNA: TGTGCCAGCAGACCACAGGGGATCGAGATTCAAGAGACCCAGTACTTC
CDR3 protein: CASRPQGIEIQETQYF

clone size: -
J gene: TRBJ1-4
V gene: TRBV30
D gene: -
CDR3 DNA: TGTGCCTGGAGTCAATACATGTTTGAAAAACTGTTTTTT
CDR3 protein: CAWSQYMFEKLFF

clone size: -
J gene: TRBJ2-2
V gene: TRBV2
D gene: TRBD2
CDR3 DNA: TGTGCCAGCGTTCGGCGGGGGGCAGGGGAGCTGTTTTTT
CDR3 protein: CASVRRGAGELFF

clone size: -
J gene: TRBJ2-5
V gene: TRBV9
D gene: -
CDR3 DNA: TGTGCCAGCAGCGTGCGGGAAAGCGAGACCCAGTACTTC
CDR3 protein: CASSVRESETQYF

clone size: once
J gene: TRBJ2-7
V gene: TRBV27
D gene: -
CDR3 DNA: TGTGCCAGCAGAACCTCGGACGGACACTACGAGCAGTACTTC
CDR3 protein: CASRTSDGHYEQYF

clone size: -
J gene: TRBJ1-6
V gene: TRBV13
D gene: -
CDR3 DNA: TGTGCCAGCAGCCAGATGGGAGGCAAAGGGTCACCCCTCCACTTT
CDR3 protein: CASSQMGGKGSPLHF

clone size: -
J gene: TRBJ1-1
V gene: TRBV6-6
D gene: -
CDR3 DNA: TGTGCCAGCAGCCTAGGGGCGGGTACTGAAGCTTTCTTT
CDR3 protein: CASSLGAGTEAFF

clone size: -
J gene: TRBJ2-7
V gene: TRBV10-3
D gene: -
CDR3 DNA: TGTGCCATCAGTGTAGCGTCAGGGGAGGACTACGAGCAGTACTTC
CDR3 protein: CAISVASGEDYEQYF

clone size: -
J gene: TRBJ2-3
V gene: TRBV19
D gene: -
CDR3 DNA: TGTGCCAGTAGACAGACAGAGGGAGTAACAGATACGCAGTATTTT
CDR3 protein: CASRQTEGVTDTQYF

clone size: few
J gene: TRBJ2-5
V gene: TRBV4-2
D gene: TRBD2
CDR3 DNA: TGTGCCAGCAGCGACCGACTAGCGGGAGGAGAGACCCAGTACTTC
CDR3 protein: CASSDRLAGGETQYF

clone size: -
J gene: TRBJ1-2
V gene: TRBV19
D gene: TRBD1
CDR3 DNA: TGTGCCAGTAGTCTTGGGACAGGGTATGGCTACACCTTC
CDR3 protein: CASSLGTGYGYTF

clone size: -
J gene: TRBJ2-1
V gene: TRBV2
D gene: -
CDR3 DNA: TGTGCCAGCAGCCGAGAAAATGAGCAGTTCTTC
CDR3 protein: CASSRENEQFF

clone size: -
J gene: TRBJ2-7
V gene: TRBV2
D gene: -
CDR3 DNA: TGTGCCAGCAGTACTCAGGGTGACTCCTACGAGCAGTACTTC
CDR3 protein: CASSTQGDSYEQYF

clone size: -
J gene: TRBJ1-6
V gene: TRBV5-1
D gene: TRBD1
CDR3 DNA: TGCGCCAGCAGCTTGGGAGGGGGCTTTGATTCACCCCTCCACTTT
CDR3 protein: CASSLGGGFDSPLHF

clone size: once
J gene: TRBJ2-2
V gene: TRBV5-5
D gene: TRBD2
CDR3 DNA: TGTGCCAGCAGCTTGCGGCGGGGGGGCCTCTCGAACACCGGGGAGCTGTTTTTT
CDR3 protein: CASSLRRGGLSNTGELFF

clone size: -
J gene: TRBJ2-5
V gene: TRBV5-6
D gene: TRBD1
CDR3 DNA: TGTGCCAGCAGCTTACCCGACAGGGGTGGACGAGAGACCCAGTACTTC
CDR3 protein: CASSLPDRGGRETQYF

clone size: -
J gene: TRBJ2-5
V gene: TRBV29-1
D gene: TRBD1
CDR3 DNA: TGCAGCTCTGGGACAGGGCAAGAGACCCAGTACTTC
CDR3 protein: CSSGTGQETQYF

clone size: -
J gene: TRBJ1-1
V gene: TRBV19
D gene: -
CDR3 DNA: TGTGCCAGTAAATTCCCGGCTAACACTGAAGCTTTCTTT
CDR3 protein: CASKFPANTEAFF

clone size: -
J gene: TRBJ2-3
V gene: TRBV5-1
D gene: -
CDR3 DNA: TGCGCCAGCAGCCTCGGACAGACCTTTGGCACAGATACGCAGTATTTT
CDR3 protein: CASSLGQTFGTDTQYF

clone size: -
J gene: TRBJ1-1
V gene: TRBV5-6
D gene: -
CDR3 DNA: TGTGCCAGCCGCCCCCAGGGTTGGAACACTGAAGCTTTCTTT
CDR3 protein: CASRPQGWNTEAFF

clone size: -
J gene: TRBJ1-2
V gene: TRBV6-5
D gene: -
CDR3 DNA: TGTGCCAGCAGTTACTCCGGGCCCCGACCCGACTATGGCTACACCTTC
CDR3 protein: CASSYSGPRPDYGYTF

clone size: -
J gene: TRBJ2-4
V gene: TRBV23-1
D gene: -
CDR3 DNA: TGCGCCAGCAGTCAAGAGCGGATAAGCCCGGCCACCAACCTTCAGTACTTC
CDR3 protein: CASSQERISPATNLQYF

clone size: -
J gene: TRBJ1-6
V gene: TRBV7-8
D gene: TRBD1
CDR3 DNA: TGTGCCAGCAGCATTGGACAGGCTCTCAGCTCCTATAATTCACCCCTCCACTTT
CDR3 protein: CASSIGQALSSYNSPLHF

clone size: -
J gene: TRBJ1-2
V gene: TRBV2
D gene: TRBD1
CDR3 DNA: TGTGCCAGCACTTGGGACAGGGGAACCTATGGCTACACCTTC
CDR3 protein: CASTWDRGTYGYTF

clone size: few
J gene: TRBJ1-1
V gene: TRBV7-9
D gene: -
CDR3 DNA: TGTGCCAGCAGCTTAGGCGAATGGGCTGAAGCTTTCTTT
CDR3 protein: CASSLGEWAEAFF